Listed below are T cell receptor beta chains from one sample, sequenced in a study of T cells in localized non-small cell lung cancer. Profiled with immunoSEQ multiplex PCR; TCRdb holds only in-frame clones, not every one. The sample includes roughly 3,200 clones, less than 30% of them seen just once. This specimen consisted of lung tumor tissue, obtained before any cancer treatment. The receptors shown here come from a man aged 35 to 70 with stage I lung adenocarcinoma. Both conserved end residues are trimmed from each CDR3. Fields, in order: J gene, clone size, V gene, CDR3 protein. Size is stated for part of the rows, as once, few or many counts, or as a class when the clone is expanded.

j_call: TRBJ1-6
clone_size: .
v_call: TRBV11-3
cdr3_aa: ASSLDRVDSPLH

j_call: TRBJ2-1
clone_size: .
v_call: TRBV18
cdr3_aa: ASSPPGLPSHEQF

j_call: TRBJ1-3
clone_size: medium-sized
v_call: TRBV6-8
cdr3_aa: ASRQGIGNTIY

j_call: TRBJ1-2
clone_size: .
v_call: TRBV10-2
cdr3_aa: ASSGQTGSYGYT

j_call: TRBJ2-1
clone_size: .
v_call: TRBV11-3
cdr3_aa: ASSLDLLASSYNEQF

j_call: TRBJ1-1
clone_size: few
v_call: TRBV30
cdr3_aa: AWSVLIGGNTEAF

j_call: TRBJ1-5
clone_size: .
v_call: TRBV6-8
cdr3_aa: ASSYYGILNQPQH

j_call: TRBJ2-3
clone_size: .
v_call: TRBV11-3
cdr3_aa: ASSFQTSGGSSTDTQY

j_call: TRBJ2-5
clone_size: .
v_call: TRBV6-8
cdr3_aa: ATRDYQETQY

j_call: TRBJ1-2
clone_size: few
v_call: TRBV6-8
cdr3_aa: ASTLDQTNYGYT

j_call: TRBJ2-1
clone_size: few
v_call: TRBV6-8
cdr3_aa: ASIRDRGNNEQF

j_call: TRBJ2-1
clone_size: .
v_call: TRBV19
cdr3_aa: ASSPRSSGIYNEQF

j_call: TRBJ2-7
clone_size: .
v_call: TRBV28
cdr3_aa: ASSPGTGLFYEQY

j_call: TRBJ2-3
clone_size: few
v_call: TRBV6-8
cdr3_aa: ASSDRGLTDTQY

j_call: TRBJ2-1
clone_size: .
v_call: TRBV11-3
cdr3_aa: ASSSPGGTNEQF

j_call: TRBJ1-5
clone_size: few
v_call: TRBV6-8
cdr3_aa: ASSGGLSNQPQH

j_call: TRBJ2-1
clone_size: few
v_call: TRBV19
cdr3_aa: ASSIGGLREVYNEQF

j_call: TRBJ1-6
clone_size: .
v_call: TRBV19
cdr3_aa: ASTEMQGSNSPLH

j_call: TRBJ2-3
clone_size: .
v_call: TRBV10-2
cdr3_aa: ASSQSTDTQY

j_call: TRBJ2-5
clone_size: .
v_call: TRBV18
cdr3_aa: ASSPSLDRQETQY

j_call: TRBJ1-1
clone_size: few
v_call: TRBV6-8
cdr3_aa: ASSPGTGVTEAF

j_call: TRBJ2-1
clone_size: medium-sized
v_call: TRBV9
cdr3_aa: ASSVRGGAYNEQF

j_call: TRBJ2-1
clone_size: .
v_call: TRBV29-1
cdr3_aa: SVESGYSYNEQF

j_call: TRBJ1-1
clone_size: .
v_call: TRBV10-2
cdr3_aa: ASIGRNTEAF

j_call: TRBJ1-3
clone_size: few
v_call: TRBV11-3
cdr3_aa: ASSWRFSGNTIY

j_call: TRBJ2-1
clone_size: few
v_call: TRBV6-8
cdr3_aa: ASSPQVGYNEQF

j_call: TRBJ2-1
clone_size: .
v_call: TRBV19
cdr3_aa: ASSSTSGGRNEQF

j_call: TRBJ2-3
clone_size: .
v_call: TRBV19
cdr3_aa: ASSPQAVAGEDTQY

j_call: TRBJ2-7
clone_size: medium-sized
v_call: TRBV11-3
cdr3_aa: ASSSTTAIGEQY

j_call: TRBJ2-6
clone_size: few
v_call: TRBV11-3
cdr3_aa: ASSRLQGTGANVLT